Shown below are 16 T cell receptor beta chains from a single sample sequenced in a study of blood T cell repertoires in COVID-19. Sequenced by immunoSEQ multiplex PCR; TCRdb stores in-frame clones only, minus some. The sample carries some 270,000 clones, about 84% recorded once. The material sequenced was peripheral blood. All receptors derive from an elderly woman with COVID-19, enrolled during active disease.

The J gene is TRBJ1-2, the V gene TRBV5-5; no firm D call. V was clipped by 4 bases and J by 4 bases, with 11 bases between them. CDR1 and CDR2 (germline): SGHKS, YYEKEE (reference sequence). This CDR3 is 13 amino acids long. The CDR3 DNA reads as TGTGCCAGCAGCCTGGACGGGATCTATGGCTACACCTTC. Protein: CASSLDGIYGYTF.

The chain is built from TRBV27 and TRBJ1-1, with TRBD1 identical over 8 bases. Germline V gene data show CDR1 as MNHEY and CDR2 as SMNVEV (reference sequence). Germline trimming cut 5 bases from V and 1 base from J; bases unmatched to any gene: 3. CDR3 size: 14 residues. The CDR3 bases are TGTGCCAGCAGTATCAGGGGGCGGAACACTGAAGCTTTCTTT. This sequence encodes CASSIRGRNTEAFF.

The chain carries TRBV11-2 and TRBJ2-1; no clear D gene. The V end was cut by 5 bases, the J end by 7 bases, with 9 bases between. This CDR3 spans 12 amino acids. CDR1 and CDR2 from the germline V gene are SGHAT and FQNNGV. The CDR3 loop reads CASSRSSNEQFF. CDR3 coding DNA: TGTGCCAGCAGCCGGAGCAGTAATGAGCAGTTCTTC.

This chain joins TRBV5-1 and TRBJ2-2; 10 nucleotides match TRBD1. CDR3 length: 14 residues. Germline CDR1 and CDR2: SGHRS and YFSETQ. The trim removed 4 bases at V and 5 bases at J, leaving 2 bases unmatched. The chain's CDR3 is CASSTGQGTGELFF. The CDR3 DNA sequence: TGCGCCAGCAGCACGGGACAGGGGACCGGGGAGCTGTTTTTT.

The V gene is TRBV7-2, the J gene TRBJ1-5; the match to TRBD1 covers 11 bases. Germline-derived CDR1 and CDR2 are SGHTA and FQGNSA. This CDR3 has 14 residues. The V gene end was trimmed by 8 bases and the J gene end by 10 bases; junction bases not matched to a gene: 10. CDR3 DNA: TGTGCCAGCGGGCCCGGGACAGGGGGGACACCCCAGCATTTT. It is translated as CASGPGTGGTPQHF.

The chain joins TRBV6-5 to TRBJ1-2, with TRBD1 matching 9 bases. The CDR3 has 15 amino acids. With 9 bases clipped from V and 5 bases from J, the junction kept 13 bases outside the gene matches. Germline lookup yields CDR1 MNHEY and CDR2 SVGAGI. The CDR3 DNA reads as TGTGCCAGTATTTCGGCACCGGGACAGGGATATGGCTACACCTTC. Amino acid sequence: CASISAPGQGYGYTF.

The J gene is TRBJ2-7, the V gene TRBV5-4; TRBD1 matches at 7 bases. CDR1 is SGHNT, CDR2 YYREEE, per germline (reference sequence). CDR3 size: 14 residues. V shed 6 bases, J shed 0 bases, and the junction held 6 bases outside the gene matches. CDR3: CASTRDSRSYEQYF. The CDR3 DNA sequence: TGTGCCAGCACCCGGGACAGCCGCTCCTACGAGCAGTACTTC. The full variable domain, in which reference TRBV5-4 and TRBJ2-7 provide the parts outside the CDR3, is ETGVTQSPTHLIKTRGQQVTLRCSSQSGHNTVSWYQQALGQGPQFIFQYYREEENGRGNFPPRFSGLQFPNYSSELNVNALELDDSALYLCASTRDSRSYEQYFGPGTRLTVT.

The V gene is TRBV6-5, the J gene TRBJ1-6; tentative D call: TRBD1 (6 bases). Between the trimmed V and J ends, which lost 6 bases and 7 bases, there was a span of 16 bases. Germline-derived CDR1 and CDR2 are MNHEY and SVGAGI. The length of the CDR3 is 15 residues. In nucleotides, the CDR3 is TGTGCCAGCAGCAACAGGGAGTTGGGGAATTCACCCCTCCACTTT. Translating it yields CASSNRELGNSPLHF.

As DNA, the CDR3 is TGTGCCAGCAGCTTAGGCTCAGGGCTAGTAAGCTCACCCCTCCACTTT. This codes for CASSLGSGLVSSPLHF. The chain has TRBV11-2 and TRBJ1-6, with D perhaps TRBD1 (5 bases). The CDR3 has 16 amino acids. V dropped 1 base and J dropped 10 bases, with 17 bases sitting between them. Per germline, CDR1 SGHAT and CDR2 FQNNGV.

V usage is TRBV2 and J usage is TRBJ1-1, with D possibly being TRBD1 (5 bases). The CDR3 loop spans 15 amino acids. CDR1 and CDR2 (germline): SNHLY, FYNNEI. V lost 2 bases and J lost 3, with 13 bases in between. The CDR3, as DNA: TGTGCCAGCAGTGAATCCCCCGGGGGGGACACTGAAGCTTTCTTT. This gives the protein CASSESPGGDTEAFF.

In DNA, the CDR3 is TGCAGCTCGGGGGGGGGACGAGAGACCCAGTACTTC. Translating it yields CSSGGGRETQYF. The chain recombines TRBV29-1 with TRBJ2-5; TRBD2 matches at 8 bases. The CDR3 spans 12 residues. CDR1 SQVTM and CDR2 ANQGSEA come from the germline V gene. Trimming at V came to 8 bases and at J to 4 bases, leaving 6 bases not matched to a gene.

The chain employs TRBV3-1 (or the pseudogene TRBV3-2) and TRBJ1-1; no firm D call. Germline V gene lookup returns CDR1 LGHDT and CDR2 YNNKEL (reference sequence). V was shortened by 2 bases and J by 3 bases, with 13 bases between the two germline ends. The length of the CDR3 is 15 residues. CDR3 in amino acids: CASSQSGGVHTEAFF. The CDR3 nucleotides read TGTGCCAGCAGCCAATCAGGCGGGGTGCACACTGAAGCTTTCTTT.

In nucleotides, the CDR3 is TGTGCCAGTAGTATAGGCAGGGGGCGGGAAAACATTCAGTACTTC. It yields the protein CASSIGRGRENIQYF. This chain links TRBV19 with TRBJ2-4; 8 bases align to TRBD1. The CDR3 spans 15 residues. CDR1 LNHDA and CDR2 SQIVND come from the germline V gene (reference sequence). J lost 5 bases, V lost 1 base, and 4 bases had no gene match.

The chain couples TRBV12-3 or TRBV12-4 to TRBJ2-5; D is uncertain. V lost 5 bases to trimming and J lost 6 bases, with 7 bases between them. CDR3 length equals 11 residues. The CDR3 sequence is CASSARKTQYF. In DNA form, the CDR3 reads TGTGCCAGCAGTGCCAGAAAGACCCAGTACTTC.

This clone came up once. CDR3 residues: CASSITLVVRGSTEAFF. As DNA, the CDR3 is TGTGCCAGTAGTATTACCTTGGTGGTCAGGGGTAGTACTGAAGCTTTCTTT. The gene calls are TRBV19 and TRBJ1-1; TRBD1 is a possible D gene (6 bases). Germline V gene lookup returns CDR1 LNHDA and CDR2 SQIVND (reference sequence). The CDR3 is made up of 17 amino acids. The V end was cut by 3 bases, the J end by 5 bases, with 22 bases between.

The rearrangement uses TRBV30 and TRBJ1-1; D unclear. Between the trimmed V and J ends, which lost 3 bases and 1 base, there was a span of 9 bases. This CDR3 has 13 residues. Germline-derived CDR1 and CDR2 are GTSNPN and SVGIG (reference sequence). CDR3 nucleotide sequence: TGTGCCTGGAGCACCCGGGGGAACACTGAAGCTTTCTTT. Amino acid sequence: CAWSTRGNTEAFF.